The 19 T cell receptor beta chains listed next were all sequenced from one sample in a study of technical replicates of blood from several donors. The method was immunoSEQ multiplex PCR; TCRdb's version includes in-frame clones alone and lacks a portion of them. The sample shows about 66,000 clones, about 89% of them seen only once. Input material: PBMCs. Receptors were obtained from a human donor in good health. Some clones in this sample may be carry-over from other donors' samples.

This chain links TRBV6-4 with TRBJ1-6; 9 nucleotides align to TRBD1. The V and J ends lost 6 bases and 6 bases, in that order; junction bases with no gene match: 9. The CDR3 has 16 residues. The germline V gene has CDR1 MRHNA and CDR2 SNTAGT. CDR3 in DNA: TGTGCCAGCAGCAATACCGGGACAGGGTCTAATTCACCCCTCCACTTT. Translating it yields CASSNTGTGSNSPLHF.

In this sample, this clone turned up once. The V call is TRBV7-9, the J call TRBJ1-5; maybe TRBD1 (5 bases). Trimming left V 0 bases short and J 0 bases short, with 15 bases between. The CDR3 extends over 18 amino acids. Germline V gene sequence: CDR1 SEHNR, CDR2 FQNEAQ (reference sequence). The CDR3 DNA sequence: TGTGCCAGCAGCTTAGCGTGGGGGGACGTGACTAGCAATCAGCCCCAGCATTTT. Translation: CASSLAWGDVTSNQPQHF.

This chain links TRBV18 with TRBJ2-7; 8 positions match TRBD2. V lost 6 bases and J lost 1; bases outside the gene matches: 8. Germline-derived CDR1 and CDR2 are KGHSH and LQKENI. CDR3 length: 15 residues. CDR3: CASSLRAGGSYEQYF. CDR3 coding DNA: TGTGCCAGCTCTCTAAGGGCGGGGGGATCCTACGAGCAGTACTTC.

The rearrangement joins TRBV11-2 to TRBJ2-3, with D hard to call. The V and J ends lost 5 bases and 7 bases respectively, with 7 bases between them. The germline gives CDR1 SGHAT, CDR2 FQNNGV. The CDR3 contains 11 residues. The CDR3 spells CASSPQNTQYF. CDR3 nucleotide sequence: TGTGCCAGCAGCCCCCAAAATACGCAGTATTTT. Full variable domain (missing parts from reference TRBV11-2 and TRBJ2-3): EAGVAQSPRYKIIEKRQSVAFWCNPISGHATLYWYQQILGQGPKLLIQFQNNGVVDDSQLPKDRFSAERLKGVDSTLKIQPAKLEDSAVYLCASSPQNTQYFGPGTRLTVL.

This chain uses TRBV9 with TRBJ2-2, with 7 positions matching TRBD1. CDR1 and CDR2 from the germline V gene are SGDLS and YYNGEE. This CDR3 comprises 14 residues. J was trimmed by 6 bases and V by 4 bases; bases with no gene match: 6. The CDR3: CASSLRQGPGELFF. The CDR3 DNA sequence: TGTGCCAGCAGCTTAAGACAGGGCCCCGGGGAGCTGTTTTTT.

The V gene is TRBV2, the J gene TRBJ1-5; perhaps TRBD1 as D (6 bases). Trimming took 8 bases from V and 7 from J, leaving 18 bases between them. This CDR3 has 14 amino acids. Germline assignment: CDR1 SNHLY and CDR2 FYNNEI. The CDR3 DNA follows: TGTGCCAGCCAACAGGGTACAGTGGGACAGCCCCAGCATTTT. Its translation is CASQQGTVGQPQHF.

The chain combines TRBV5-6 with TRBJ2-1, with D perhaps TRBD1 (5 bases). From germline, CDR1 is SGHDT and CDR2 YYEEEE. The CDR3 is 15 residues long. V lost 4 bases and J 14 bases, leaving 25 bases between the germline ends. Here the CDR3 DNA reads TGTGCCAGCAGCCGACGGGCGGCCGGTTTGCAGGGTGAGTTCTTC. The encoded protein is CASSRRAAGLQGEFF.

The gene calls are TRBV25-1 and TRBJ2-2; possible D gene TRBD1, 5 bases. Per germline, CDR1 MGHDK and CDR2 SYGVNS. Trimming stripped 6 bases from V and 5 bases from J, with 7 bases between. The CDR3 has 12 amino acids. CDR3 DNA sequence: TGTGCCAGCAGGGCAGGGACCGGGGAGCTGTTTTTT. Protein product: CASRAGTGELFF.

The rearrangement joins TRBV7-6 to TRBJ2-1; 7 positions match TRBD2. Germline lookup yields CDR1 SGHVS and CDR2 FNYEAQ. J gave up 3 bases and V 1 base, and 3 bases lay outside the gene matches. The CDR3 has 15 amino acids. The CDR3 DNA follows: TGTGCCAGCAGCTTAGGTGGCGGGGGCTACAATGAGCAGTTCTTC. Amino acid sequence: CASSLGGGGYNEQFF.

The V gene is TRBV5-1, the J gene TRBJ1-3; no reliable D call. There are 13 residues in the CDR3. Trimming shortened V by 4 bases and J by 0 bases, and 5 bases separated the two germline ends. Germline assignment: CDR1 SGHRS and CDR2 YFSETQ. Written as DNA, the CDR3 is TGCGCCAGCAGCACGGGCTCTGGAAACACCATATATTTT. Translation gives CASSTGSGNTIYF.

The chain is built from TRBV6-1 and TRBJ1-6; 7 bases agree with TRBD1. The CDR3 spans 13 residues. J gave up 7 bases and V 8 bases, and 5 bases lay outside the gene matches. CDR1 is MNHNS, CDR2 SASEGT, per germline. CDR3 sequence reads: CASLRQGNSPLHF. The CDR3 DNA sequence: TGTGCCAGCCTAAGACAGGGAAATTCACCCCTCCACTTT.

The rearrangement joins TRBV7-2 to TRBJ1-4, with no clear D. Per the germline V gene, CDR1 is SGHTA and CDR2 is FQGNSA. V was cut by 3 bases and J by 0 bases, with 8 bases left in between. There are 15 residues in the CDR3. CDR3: CASSFTLATNEKLFF. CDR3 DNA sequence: TGTGCCAGCAGCTTCACTCTTGCAACTAATGAAAAACTGTTTTTT. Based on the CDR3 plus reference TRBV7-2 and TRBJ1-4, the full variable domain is GAGVSQSPSNKVTEKGKDVELRCDPISGHTALYWYRQSLGQGLEFLIYFQGNSAPDKSGLPSDRFSAERTGGSVSTLTIQRTQQEDSAVYLCASSFTLATNEKLFFGSGTQLSVL.

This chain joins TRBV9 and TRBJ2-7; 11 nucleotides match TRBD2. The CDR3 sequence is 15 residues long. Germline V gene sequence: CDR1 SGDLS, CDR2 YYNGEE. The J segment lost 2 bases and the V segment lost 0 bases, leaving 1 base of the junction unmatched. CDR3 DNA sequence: TGTGCCAGCAGCGTAGCTAGCGGGAGGACCTACGAGCAGTACTTC. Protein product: CASSVASGRTYEQYF.

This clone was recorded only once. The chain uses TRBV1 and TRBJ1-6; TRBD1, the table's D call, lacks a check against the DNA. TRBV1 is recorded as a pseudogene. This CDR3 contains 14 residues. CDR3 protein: CTSSQSGDGSPLHF. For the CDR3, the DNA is TGCACCAGCAGCCAATCAGGGGATGGCTCACCCCTCCACTTT.

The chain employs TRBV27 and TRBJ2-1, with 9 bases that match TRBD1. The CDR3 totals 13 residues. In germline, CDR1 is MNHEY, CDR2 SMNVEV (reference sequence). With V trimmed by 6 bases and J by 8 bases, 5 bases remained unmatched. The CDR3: CASRLQGADEQFF. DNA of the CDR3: TGTGCCAGCAGGTTACAGGGGGCGGATGAGCAGTTCTTC.

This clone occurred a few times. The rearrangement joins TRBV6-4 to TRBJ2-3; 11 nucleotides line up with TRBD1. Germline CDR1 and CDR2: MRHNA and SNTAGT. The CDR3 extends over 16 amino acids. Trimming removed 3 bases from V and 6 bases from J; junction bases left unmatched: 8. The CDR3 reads CASSDSRDRGSDTQYF. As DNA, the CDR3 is TGTGCCAGCAGTGATTCGCGGGACAGGGGGTCGGATACGCAGTATTTT.

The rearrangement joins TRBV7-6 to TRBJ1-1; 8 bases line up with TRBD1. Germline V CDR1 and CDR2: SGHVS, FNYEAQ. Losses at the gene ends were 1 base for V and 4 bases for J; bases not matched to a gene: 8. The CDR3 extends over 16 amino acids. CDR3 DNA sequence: TGTGCCAGCAGCTTAGGGCCAGGGGGCGAGGGCACTGAAGCTTTCTTT. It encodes CASSLGPGGEGTEAFF.

CDR3 in DNA: TGCGCCAGCAGCCTCACCGCCGACAGGGGGTCGGGCTACACCTTC. It is translated as CASSLTADRGSGYTF. The rearrangement joins TRBV5-1 to TRBJ1-2, with TRBD1 matching 9 bases. Germline-derived CDR1 and CDR2 are SGHRS and YFSETQ. This CDR3 region has 15 residues. V shed 4 bases, J shed 8 bases, and the junction held 12 bases outside the gene matches.

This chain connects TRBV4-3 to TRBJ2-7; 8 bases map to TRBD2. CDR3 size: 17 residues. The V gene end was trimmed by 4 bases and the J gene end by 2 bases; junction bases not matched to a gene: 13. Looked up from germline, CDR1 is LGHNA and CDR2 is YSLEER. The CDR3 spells CASSRSSAGVETYEQYF. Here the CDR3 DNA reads TGCGCCAGCAGCCGCTCTTCAGCGGGGGTTGAAACCTACGAGCAGTACTTC.